The 5 T cell receptor beta chains listed next were all sequenced from one sample in a study of shared clonotypes between healthy human individuals. Profiled with immunoSEQ multiplex PCR; TCRdb holds only in-frame clones, not every one. The sample records millions of clones, around 95% being singletons. Source material: naive CD4+ T cells sorted from blood. Regarding subset: CD45RA+ positively selected. The origin of the receptors is a man aged 18 to 30 in good health.

This chain connects TRBV11-1 to TRBJ2-3; D not resolved. Germline CDR1 is SGHAT and CDR2 is FQDESV (reference sequence). With 5 bases removed from V and 4 bases from J, the gap between germline ends came to 7 bases. This CDR3 has 12 amino acids. CDR3 DNA sequence: TGTGCCAGCAGCCCGGACGCAGATACGCAGTATTTT. This codes for CASSPDADTQYF.

V gene TRBV6-1 combines with J gene TRBJ1-3, with 7 bases fitting TRBD1. From germline, CDR1 is MNHNS and CDR2 SASEGT. V gave up 10 bases and J gave up 3 bases; unmatched junction bases: 9. The CDR3 covers 14 residues. The CDR3 spells CATLRDSYGNTIYF. For the CDR3, the DNA is TGTGCCACGCTCCGGGACAGCTATGGAAACACCATATATTTT.

The chain joins TRBV6-6 to TRBJ1-5; the D is unclear. Trimming shortened V by 10 bases and J by 0 bases, and 13 bases separated the two germline ends. CDR1 is MNHNY, CDR2 SVGAGI, per germline (reference sequence). This CDR3 region has 14 residues. This CDR3 is CATGWADSNQPQHF. CDR3 coding DNA: TGTGCCACCGGATGGGCGGATAGCAATCAGCCCCAGCATTTT.

The chain carries TRBV29-1 and TRBJ2-5, with D uncertain. V was pared by 3 bases and J by 5 bases, with 7 bases between. CDR3 length equals 11 residues. From germline, CDR1 is SQVTM and CDR2 ANQGSEA. For the CDR3, the DNA is TGCAGCGTTGATAGTTTCGAGACCCAGTACTTC. Its protein product is CSVDSFETQYF. Full variable domain (missing parts from reference TRBV29-1 and TRBJ2-5): SAVISQKPSRDICQRGTSLTIQCQVDSQVTMMFWYRQQPGQSLTLIATANQGSEATYESGFVIDKFPISRPNLTFSTLTVSNMSPEDSSIYLCSVDSFETQYFGPGTRLLVL.

The genes are TRBV4-3 and TRBJ1-1; tentatively, D is TRBD1 (5 bases). V lost 3 bases to trimming and J lost 3 bases, with 17 bases between them. The CDR3 sequence is 16 residues long. Germline-derived CDR1 and CDR2 are LGHNA and YSLEER. The CDR3, as DNA: TGCGCCAGCAGCCAGGGGCAGGGAGGCCTCTACACTGAAGCTTTCTTT. It yields the protein CASSQGQGGLYTEAFF.